Below are 6 T cell receptor beta chains sequenced from a single sample in a study of T cells in Graves' hyperthyroidism and ophthalmopathy. From RNA transcripts, TCR beta CDR3 regions were amplified. The HTBI primer set was used in a first-round RT-PCR of the TCR CDR3. From the multiplex PCR reads, TCRdb called clonotypes with MiXCR, one entry per CDR3 protein. The sample consists of 550,000 to 600,000 distinct CDR3 sequences, approximately 14% of them appearing once. The material sequenced was blood. Receptors originate from a woman aged 18 to 35 with Graves' ophthalmopathy.

The chain combines TRBV9 with TRBJ1-2; D gene unclear. The CDR3 contains 14 residues. The ends were cut back, 0 bases at V and 2 bases at J, with 8 bases in the middle. Germline lookup yields CDR1 SGDLS and CDR2 YYNGEE. The DNA of the CDR3 is TGTGCCAGCAGCGTAGAGGCGGGAAACTATGGCTACACCTTC. It is translated as CASSVEAGNYGYTF. Together with reference TRBV9 and TRBJ1-2, the CDR3 gives the full variable domain: DSGVTQTPKHLITATGQRVTLRCSPRSGDLSVYWYQQSLDQGLQFLIQYYNGEERAKGNILERFSAQQFPDLHSELNLSSLELGDSALYFCASSVEAGNYGYTFGSGTRLTVV.

Many counts were recorded for this clonotype. The chain has TRBV6-1 and TRBJ2-7; tentative D call: TRBD1 (8 bases). CDR1 is MNHNS and CDR2 is SASEGT in the germline V gene. The CDR3 contains 15 residues. V was pared by 7 bases and J by 1 base, with 17 bases between. CDR3 in DNA: TGTGCCAGCATTTTCGGACAGGGAGGGTCCTACGAGCAGTACTTC. Translation: CASIFGQGGSYEQYF.

V gene TRBV20-1 combines with J gene TRBJ2-5, with D possibly TRBD1 on 7 matching bases. This CDR3 contains 16 residues. CDR1 and CDR2 from the germline V gene are DFQATT and SNEGSKA (reference sequence). The V gene lost 3 bases and the J gene lost 4 bases, with 21 bases spanning the gap. CDR3 coding DNA: TGCAGTGCTAGCAGGGGGGCAGGGGGGTCAGGAGAGACCCAGTACTTC. Its protein product is CSASRGAGGSGETQYF.

Notes on this clonotype: A clone one base away is much larger, so this may be a read error. The chain uses TRBV3-1 and TRBJ2-1; 10 bases are shared with TRBD2. The CDR3 has 17 residues. Germline CDR1 reads LGHDT; CDR2 reads YNNKEL (reference sequence). The chain's CDR3 is CAGSQDWASGRNNEQFF. The CDR3 DNA is TGTGCCGGCAGCCAAGATTGGGCTAGCGGGAGAAACAATGAGCAGTTCTTC.

This clonotype came up many times. V usage is TRBV2 and J usage is TRBJ1-4; D remains unclear. Germline V gene data show CDR1 as SNHLY and CDR2 as FYNNEI. This CDR3 is 14 amino acids long. Trimming left V 8 bases short and J 6 bases short, with 16 bases between. CDR3 DNA: TGTGCCAGCCTCCGGGATTCCGCGGATGAAAAACTGTTTTTT. Translation gives CASLRDSADEKLFF.

This clonotype was seen ten or more times. The genes are TRBV19 and TRBJ1-1; D gene ambiguous. Trimming shortened V by 4 bases and J by 1 base, and 7 bases separated the two germline ends. The germline V gene has CDR1 LNHDA and CDR2 SQIVND (reference sequence). The CDR3 consists of 13 residues. DNA for the CDR3: TGTGCCAGTAGTAATACAAGGAACACTGAAGCTTTCTTT. Protein: CASSNTRNTEAFF.